The source of this T cell receptor beta chain is a study of blood T cell repertoires in COVID-19. Germline lookup yields CDR1 SGHAT and CDR2 FQNNGV. V gave up 1 base and J gave up 7 bases, with 11 bases separating them. There are 14 residues in the CDR3. TCRdb's copy holds only in-frame clones and misses some; the assay was immunoSEQ multiplex PCR. The sample carries approximately 67,000 clones, 82% recorded once. The chain employs TRBV11-2 and TRBJ2-1; a possible D gene is TRBD1 (5 bases). The TCR comes from a man in his fifties or sixties with acute or convalescent COVID-19. The sample consisted of peripheral blood. This CDR3 is CASSLVGDRNEQFF. The DNA for the CDR3 is TGTGCCAGCAGCTTAGTAGGGGATAGAAATGAGCAGTTCTTC.